One sample yielded the 9 T cell receptor beta chains listed below, sequenced in a study of blood T cell repertoires in COVID-19. Sequencing used immunoSEQ multiplex PCR; TCRdb keeps in-frame clones, though not all of them. Among approximately 300,000 clones, around 87% were seen once, and the ten largest hold roughly 2.1%. The sample consisted of peripheral blood. Receptors originate from a young man with active or convalescent COVID-19.

This clone has just one count. This chain links TRBV28 with TRBJ1-5; 7 nucleotides line up with TRBD1. Germline loops: CDR1 MDHEN, CDR2 SYDVKM. Trimming removed 3 bases from V and 7 bases from J; junction bases left unmatched: 3. This CDR3 has 13 residues. The CDR3 protein is CASSLVRGQPQHF. CDR3 sequence (DNA): TGTGCCAGCAGTTTGGTCAGGGGGCAGCCCCAGCATTTT.

The chain links TRBV19 to TRBJ2-3; TRBD2 matches at 8 bases. The CDR3 is 15 residues long. CDR1 and CDR2 from the germline V gene are LNHDA and SQIVND (reference sequence). With V trimmed by 3 bases and J by 4 bases, 6 bases remained unmatched. CDR3 coding DNA: TGTGCCAGTAGTATTCGGGGGGGAGGCCCAGATACGCAGTATTTT. Translation gives CASSIRGGGPDTQYF.

CDR3 protein: CASSHYGQGADSPLHF. The CDR3 DNA sequence: TGTGCCAGCAGTCACTATGGACAGGGGGCGGACTCACCCCTCCACTTT. The rearrangement links TRBV6-5 to TRBJ1-6, with TRBD1 identical over 11 bases. The germline CDR1 and CDR2 sequences are MNHEY and SVGAGI. The CDR3 is 16 amino acids. V trimming: 5 bases; J trimming: 10 bases; junction bases outside the gene matches: 10.

The chain joins TRBV27 to TRBJ2-2, with D uncertain. The CDR3 runs to 16 residues. CDR1 and CDR2 (germline): MNHEY, SMNVEV (reference sequence). V gave up 3 bases and J gave up 3 bases, with 14 bases separating them. CDR3 nucleotides: TGTGCCAGCAGTTTCACCCCCTCCGGAGACACCGGGGAGCTGTTTTTT. Translated, it gives CASSFTPSGDTGELFF.

The chain joins TRBV7-2 to TRBJ2-7; possible D gene TRBD2, 6 bases. Germline-derived CDR1 and CDR2 are SGHTA and FQGNSA. Trimming stripped 1 base from V and 0 bases from J, with 10 bases between. The CDR3 has 15 amino acids. The CDR3 loop is CASSLVPGSSYEQYF. The CDR3, as DNA: TGTGCCAGCAGCTTAGTTCCCGGGAGCTCCTACGAGCAGTACTTC.

This chain joins TRBV3-1 (or the pseudogene TRBV3-2) and TRBJ2-1; 9 bases agree with TRBD2. CDR3 size: 18 residues. Germline V CDR1 and CDR2: LGHDT, YNNKEL (reference sequence). V was clipped by 4 bases and J by 5 bases; unmatched bases: 15. CDR3 DNA: TGTGCCAGCAGCCGGATCGGGACCAGGACTAGCGCTAACAATGAGCAGTTCTTC. Translated: CASSRIGTRTSANNEQFF.

The V call is TRBV5-1, the J call TRBJ2-7; TRBD1 is a possible D gene (5 bases). Germline V gives CDR1 SGHRS, CDR2 YFSETQ. This CDR3 is built from 11 residues. The V and J ends lost 5 bases and 4 bases respectively, with 7 bases between them. DNA of the CDR3: TGCGCCAGCAGGTCAGGGTACGAGCAGTACTTC. Its protein product is CASRSGYEQYF.

This clone was detected once. V is TRBV28 and J is TRBJ2-7, with a weak D call TRBD2 (7 bases). Trimming shortened V by 7 bases and J by 5 bases, and 15 bases separated the two germline ends. CDR1 is MDHEN, CDR2 SYDVKM, per germline. The CDR3 is 13 amino acids. The CDR3 sequence: CASIEGGEHEQYF. The CDR3 DNA is TGTGCCAGCATCGAGGGGGGGGAACACGAGCAGTACTTC. Supplemented by reference TRBV28 and TRBJ2-7, the full variable domain reads DVKVTQSSRYLVKRTGEKVFLECVQDMDHENMFWYRQDPGLGLRLIYFSYDVKMKEKGDIPEGYSVSREKKERFSLILESASTNQTSMYLCASIEGGEHEQYFGPGTRLTVT.

The chain couples TRBV6-2 or TRBV6-3 to TRBJ1-6; D is undetermined. The CDR3 sequence is 17 residues long. CDR1 MNHEY and CDR2 SVGEGT come from the germline V gene. Trimming took off 0 bases at V and 6 bases at J, with 15 bases between the two ends. CDR3: CASSYSETVPSNSPLHF. Written as DNA, the CDR3 is TGTGCCAGCAGTTACTCCGAGACTGTTCCTTCTAATTCACCCCTCCACTTT.